The 21 T cell receptor beta chains given below trace back to one sample, sequenced in a study of CD8+ T cells in alopecia areata (dated by TCRdb to 2016 to 2019). Explained via the paper, the treatment or condition label denotes: oral pan-JAK inhibitor, 5-10 mg twice daily. Libraries were constructed by the immunoSEQ multiplex PCR assay. For TCR sequencing, RNA was extracted from every sample and reverse transcribed into cDNA to serve as template. In its TCRdb copy, this immuneACCESS table keeps in-frame sequences only and misses some clones. Where compared with another copy, unresolved V genes explain less than half of these, and the others have no known cause. This sample gives approximately 200,000 clones in total; approximately 47% of them show up just once. Around 2.8% of the sample rests with the top ten. The input for sequencing was CD4+ T cells sorted from blood, taken between weeks 36 and 40, from a patient treated with tofacitinib. The receptor source for this set is a human donor with alopecia areata.

The V and J genes are TRBV5-1 and TRBJ2-7; 8 bases match TRBD2. CDR3 length: 14 amino acids. The V segment lost 1 base and the J segment 3 bases; nucleotides outside the gene matches: 3. Germline CDR1 is SGHRS and CDR2 is YFSETQ. The CDR3 DNA reads TGCGCCAGCAGCTTGACTAGCGGAAACTACGAGCAGTACTTC. This translates into CASSLTSGNYEQYF.

The chain recombines TRBV7-9 with TRBJ2-5; 10 nucleotides align to TRBD2. The CDR3 is 14 amino acids. Germline CDR1 reads SEHNR; CDR2 reads FQNEAQ (reference sequence). V lost 4 bases, J lost 4 bases, and 3 bases stayed unmatched. The CDR3 coding sequence is TGTGCCAGCAGCTGGGCTAGCGGGAGAGAGACCCAGTACTTC. This encodes CASSWASGRETQYF.

This clone was detected only a few times. The chain employs TRBV27 and TRBJ2-7, with D perhaps matching TRBD1 or TRBD2 (5 bases each). V gave up 4 bases and J gave up 0 bases, with 13 bases separating them. Germline V gives CDR1 MNHEY, CDR2 SMNVEV (reference sequence). This CDR3 spans 15 amino acids. In nucleotides, the CDR3 is TGTGCCAGCAGTTCCGAGGGGATACCCTCCTACGAGCAGTACTTC. This encodes CASSSEGIPSYEQYF.

The rearrangement uses TRBV6-4 and TRBJ1-2; D call uncertain. Germline loops: CDR1 MRHNA, CDR2 SNTAGT. Trimming pared 2 bases from V and 4 bases from J, leaving 8 bases between. The CDR3 is 13 amino acids. This CDR3 reads CASSDGQSYGYTF. CDR3 DNA: TGTGCCAGCAGTGACGGGCAGAGCTATGGCTACACCTTC.

The chain has TRBV25-1 and TRBJ1-2, with no clear D. Germline CDR1 MGHDK, CDR2 SYGVNS. The CDR3 contains 15 residues. Trimming took 2 bases from V and 5 from J, leaving 15 bases between them. CDR3 in amino acids: CASSEGGSGSYGYTF. In DNA, the CDR3 is TGTGCCAGCAGTGAAGGCGGGTCGGGGTCTTATGGCTACACCTTC.

The CDR3 here is CASSQLTGVEEPQHF. The CDR3 nucleotides read TGTGCCAGCTCACAACTGACAGGGGTGGAAGAGCCCCAGCATTTT. The chain links TRBV18 to TRBJ1-5; 8 bases map to TRBD1. Trimming took 4 bases from V and 8 from J; bases not matched to a gene: 10. This CDR3 comprises 15 residues. Germline V gene data show CDR1 as KGHSH and CDR2 as LQKENI.

The chain combines TRBV4-3 with TRBJ2-1; 7 nucleotides align to TRBD1. Germline-derived CDR1 and CDR2 are LGHNA and YSLEER. The CDR3 extends over 19 amino acids. With V trimmed by 3 bases and J by 4 bases, 18 bases remained unmatched. Written as DNA, the CDR3 is TGCGCCAGCAGCCAGGACCAAAAACCGGGACAGAGAACATACAATGAGCAGTTCTTC. It yields the protein CASSQDQKPGQRTYNEQFF.

About this clone: The identical CDR3 is also encoded by other nucleotide sequences in the sample. CDR3 protein: CSVVGGAGEKLFF. The CDR3 DNA is TGCAGCGTTGTAGGGGGAGCGGGTGAAAAACTGTTTTTT. The V call is TRBV29-1, the J call TRBJ1-4; tentative D call: TRBD1 (6 bases). The CDR3 runs 13 residues. CDR1 is SQVTM and CDR2 is ANQGSEA in the germline V gene. Trimming removed 4 bases at V and 7 bases at J, with 13 bases between.

The V call is TRBV25-1, the J call TRBJ2-2, with 8 bases that match TRBD1. The germline V gene has CDR1 MGHDK and CDR2 SYGVNS. The CDR3 spans 15 residues. J was trimmed by 6 bases and V by 4 bases; bases with no gene match: 7. The chain's CDR3 is CASSGGRGLAGELFF. For the CDR3, the DNA is TGTGCCAGCAGTGGCGGCAGGGGGCTAGCCGGGGAGCTGTTTTTT. Based on the CDR3 plus reference TRBV25-1 and TRBJ2-2, the full variable domain is EADIYQTPRYLVIGTGKKITLECSQTMGHDKMYWYQQDPGMELHLIHYSYGVNSTEKGDLSSESTVSRIRTEHFPLTLESARPSHTSQYLCASSGGRGLAGELFFGEGSRLTVL.

This clone was counted only a few times. The rearrangement links TRBV5-1 to TRBJ2-1, with a possible D match to TRBD1 (6 bases). This CDR3 region has 14 residues. Trimming cost V 6 bases and J 6 bases, with 16 bases left between them. Germline V gene data show CDR1 as SGHRS and CDR2 as YFSETQ. DNA of the CDR3: TGCGCCAGCACCCTCTTGGGGGCGGTCAATGAGCAGTTCTTC. Translating it yields CASTLLGAVNEQFF.

This clone was detected a few times. The chain recombines TRBV30 with TRBJ1-1, with D possibly TRBD1 on 5 matching bases. Per germline, CDR1 GTSNPN and CDR2 SVGIG (reference sequence). V was clipped by 0 bases and J by 9 bases, with 11 bases between them. The CDR3 has 12 residues. This CDR3 reads CAWSVTARQAFF. Here the CDR3 DNA reads TGTGCCTGGAGTGTGACAGCCAGACAAGCTTTCTTT.

The rearrangement uses TRBV6-4 and TRBJ2-1, with 9 bases matching TRBD1. V lost 6 bases, J lost 4 bases, and 7 bases stayed unmatched. Germline assignment: CDR1 MRHNA and CDR2 SNTAGT. The CDR3 loop spans 15 amino acids. CDR3 region: CASSGETGGYNEQFF. The CDR3 DNA sequence: TGTGCCAGCAGCGGGGAGACAGGGGGATACAATGAGCAGTTCTTC.

This clone was recorded once. The chain has TRBV29-1 and TRBJ1-1; 9 bases are a match to TRBD1. V trimming: 8 bases; J trimming: 1 base; junction bases outside the gene matches: 5. The germline CDR1 and CDR2 sequences are SQVTM and ANQGSEA. There are 13 residues in the CDR3. The CDR3 loop reads CSLGQGRNTEAFF. CDR3 in DNA: TGCAGCCTTGGACAGGGGAGGAACACTGAAGCTTTCTTT.

The chain couples TRBV10-3 to TRBJ2-5; D remains ambiguous. Trimming took 4 bases from V and 5 from J, leaving 8 bases between them. The length of the CDR3 is 12 residues. Per germline, CDR1 ENHRY and CDR2 SYGVKD. The CDR3 sequence: CAISVGSETQYF. CDR3 coding DNA: TGTGCCATCAGTGTCGGCAGCGAGACCCAGTACTTC.

This chain uses TRBV7-9 with TRBJ2-1; the match to TRBD1 covers 7 bases. This CDR3 spans 18 amino acids. V was pared by 1 base and J by 0 bases, with 9 bases of the junction left unmatched. Germline V gene data show CDR1 as SEHNR and CDR2 as FQNEAQ (reference sequence). The CDR3 protein is CASSLEVGTALSYNEQFF. In nucleotides, the CDR3 is TGTGCCAGCAGCTTAGAGGTGGGGACAGCCCTCTCCTACAATGAGCAGTTCTTC. Full variable domain (outside the CDR3, taken from reference TRBV7-9 and TRBJ2-1): DTGVSQNPRHKITKRGQNVTFRCDPISEHNRLYWYRQTLGQGPEFLTYFQNEAQLEKSRLLSDRFSAERPKGSFSTLEIQRTEQGDSAMYLCASSLEVGTALSYNEQFFGPGTRLTVL.

This clone was counted only a few times. The gene calls are TRBV18 and TRBJ2-3, with D unclear. Germline V lookup: CDR1 KGHSH, CDR2 LQKENI. V gave up 0 bases and J gave up 3 bases, with 1 base separating them. This CDR3 spans 12 amino acids. For the CDR3, the DNA is TGTGCCAGCTCACCACCGACAGATACGCAGTATTTT. Translating gives CASSPPTDTQYF.

This clone has more than one count but fewer than ten. The chain is built from TRBV28 and TRBJ1-4; maybe TRBD1 (5 bases). There are 15 residues in the CDR3. V dropped 5 bases and J dropped 8 bases, with 18 bases sitting between them. The germline V gene has CDR1 MDHEN and CDR2 SYDVKM. Written as DNA, the CDR3 is TGTGCCAGCAGTCGCGGTGGGAGTGGGGCGGAAAAACTGTTTTTT. This gives the protein CASSRGGSGAEKLFF.

CDR3 bases: TGCGCCAGCAGCTTGGTCCCTTACGAGCAGTACTTC. It encodes CASSLVPYEQYF. The chain is built from TRBV5-1 and TRBJ2-7; D unclear. The CDR3 sequence is 12 residues long. Germline values: CDR1 SGHRS, CDR2 YFSETQ. Trimming removed 0 bases from V and 4 bases from J, with 5 bases in between.

This clone is a singleton in its sample. The V call is TRBV29-1, the J call TRBJ1-2; D is undetermined. The ends were cut back, 2 bases at V and 7 bases at J, with 11 bases in the middle. The CDR3 consists of 12 residues. Germline V gene data show CDR1 as SQVTM and CDR2 as ANQGSEA. This CDR3 is CSVEKADRGYTF. In nucleotides, the CDR3 is TGCAGCGTTGAAAAAGCGGATCGTGGCTACACCTTC.

V gene TRBV7-2 combines with J gene TRBJ2-3; D unresolved. This CDR3 has 14 residues. The V gene's germline CDR1 is SGHTA and CDR2 FQGNSA. The V gene lost 3 bases and the J gene lost 4 bases, with 11 bases spanning the gap. CDR3 sequence reads: CASSLESGPDTQYF. CDR3 in DNA: TGTGCCAGCAGCTTGGAGTCCGGGCCAGATACGCAGTATTTT.

This chain uses TRBV30 with TRBJ2-1; D ambiguous. Trimming took off 1 base at V and 4 bases at J, with 2 bases between the two ends. Germline lookup yields CDR1 GTSNPN and CDR2 SVGIG (reference sequence). This CDR3 is 11 amino acids long. The CDR3: CAWSGYNEQFF. As DNA, the CDR3 is TGTGCCTGGAGTGGTTACAATGAGCAGTTCTTC.